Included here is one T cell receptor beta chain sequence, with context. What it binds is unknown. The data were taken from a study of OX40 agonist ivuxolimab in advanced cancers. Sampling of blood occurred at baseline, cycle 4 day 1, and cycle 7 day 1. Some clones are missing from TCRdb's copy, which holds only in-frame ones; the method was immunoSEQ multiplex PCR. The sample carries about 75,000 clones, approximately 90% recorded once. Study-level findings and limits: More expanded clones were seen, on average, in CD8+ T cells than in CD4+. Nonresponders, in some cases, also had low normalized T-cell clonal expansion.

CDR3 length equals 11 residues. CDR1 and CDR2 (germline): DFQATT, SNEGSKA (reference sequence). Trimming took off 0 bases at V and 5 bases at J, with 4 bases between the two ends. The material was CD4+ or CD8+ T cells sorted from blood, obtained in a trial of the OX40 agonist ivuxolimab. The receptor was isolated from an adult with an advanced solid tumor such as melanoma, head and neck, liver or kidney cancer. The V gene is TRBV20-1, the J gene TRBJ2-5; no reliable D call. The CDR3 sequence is CSARDWETQYF. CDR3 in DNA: TGCAGTGCTAGAGATTGGGAGACCCAGTACTTC.